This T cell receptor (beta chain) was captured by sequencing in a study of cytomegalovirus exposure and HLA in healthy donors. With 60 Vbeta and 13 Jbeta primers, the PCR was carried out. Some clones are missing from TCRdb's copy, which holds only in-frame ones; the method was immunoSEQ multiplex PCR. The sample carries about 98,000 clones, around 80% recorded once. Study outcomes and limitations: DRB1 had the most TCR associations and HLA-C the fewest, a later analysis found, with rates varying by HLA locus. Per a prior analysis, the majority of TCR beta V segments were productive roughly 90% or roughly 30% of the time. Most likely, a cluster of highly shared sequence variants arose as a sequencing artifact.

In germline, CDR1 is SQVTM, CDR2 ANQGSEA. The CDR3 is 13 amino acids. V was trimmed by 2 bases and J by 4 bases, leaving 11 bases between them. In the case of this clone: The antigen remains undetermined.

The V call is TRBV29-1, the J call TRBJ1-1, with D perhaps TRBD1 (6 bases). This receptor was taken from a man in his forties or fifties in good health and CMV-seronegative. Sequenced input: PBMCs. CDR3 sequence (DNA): TGCAGCGTTGAATTCAGAGGGGGCACTGAAGCTTTCTTT. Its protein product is CSVEFRGGTEAFF.